Listed below are T cell receptor beta chains from one sample, sequenced in a study of T cell changes during pregnancy in multiple sclerosis. The data were produced by immunoSEQ multiplex PCR, yet TCRdb's version contains in-frame clones alone and is incomplete. The table has some 99,000 clones, over 85% seen once; the top ten hold less than 1%. Material: peripheral blood, obtained after pregnancy. These receptors were obtained from a female donor with multiple sclerosis, enrolled in a pregnancy study. Both conserved end residues are part of each CDR3. The D gene is left open where the match is weak. Rows may omit the clone size; those that give it use once, few, many or a size class.

d_call j_call clone_size v_call cdr3_aa cdr3_nt
TRBD1 TRBJ1-5 . TRBV7-9 CASSLSGTGSRSNQPQHF TGTGCCAGCAGCCTCTCTGGGACAGGGAGTAGAAGCAATCAGCCCCAGCATTTT
TRBD1 TRBJ2-1 . TRBV14 CASSQGGQGSSWEFF TGTGCCAGCAGCCAAGGGGGACAGGGGTCCTCATGGGAGTTCTTC
TRBD2 TRBJ2-5 . TRBV27 CASSLGTSVRLQETQYF TGTGCCAGCAGTTTAGGGACTAGCGTCCGTTTGCAAGAGACCCAGTACTTC
TRBD1 TRBJ1-4 . TRBV19 CASRRQGDQNEKLFF TGTGCCAGTAGACGACAGGGGGACCAAAATGAAAAACTGTTTTTT
. TRBJ2-7 once TRBV27 CASSLTEVLPYEQYF TGTGCCAGCAGTCTAACGGAGGTTCTCCCCTACGAGCAGTACTTC
TRBD2 TRBJ2-5 . TRBV27 CASRLSSGRETQYF TGTGCCAGCAGATTATCTAGCGGGAGGGAGACCCAGTACTTC
TRBD1 TRBJ2-7 . TRBV6-6 CASSLRDRGPYEQYF TGTGCCAGCAGTTTACGAGACAGGGGGCCCTACGAGCAGTACTTC
. TRBJ2-1 . TRBV19 CASSTLGGDNEQFF TGTGCCAGTAGTACTTTAGGGGGGGACAATGAGCAGTTCTTC
. TRBJ2-1 . TRBV14 CASSLGRAYNEQFF TGTGCCAGCAGCCTAGGGCGGGCTTACAATGAGCAGTTCTTC
. TRBJ1-2 . TRBV25-1 CASSQGVYGYTF TGTGCCAGCAGTCAGGGCGTATATGGCTACACCTTC
. TRBJ1-2 . TRBV15 CATSRGRGSYGYTF TGTGCCACCAGCAGAGGTCGAGGTTCCTATGGCTACACCTTC
TRBD2 TRBJ2-5 . TRBV7-7 CASRRRLAGQNYQETQYF TGTGCCAGCAGGCGGAGACTAGCGGGACAAAACTACCAAGAGACCCAGTACTTC
. TRBJ1-1 . TRBV18 CASSPLAPGGLGHTEAFF TGTGCCAGCTCACCATTAGCCCCGGGGGGGTTAGGGCACACTGAAGCTTTCTTT
TRBD1 TRBJ2-7 . TRBV7-2 CASSHRGGSYEQYF TGTGCCAGCAGCCACAGGGGTGGGTCCTACGAGCAGTACTTC